This T cell receptor beta chain was profiled in a study of shared clonotypes between healthy human individuals. Study in general: Sampling drew on donors who were a couple of women and a few men aged 18 to 49.

Naive-designated CD8 cells lacked CD45RO, were positively enriched for CCR7, and omitted terminally differentiated effector memory CD45RA+ cells. Regarding this clone: The antigen is unknown.

Generated by immunoSEQ multiplex PCR, the TCRdb table keeps only in-frame clones and is missing some. This sample has approximately 1.9 million clones, with over 85% found just once. Study results and limitations: For sorted subsets, rarefaction showed incomplete sequencing despite large depth.

This TCR was sampled from a man between 18 and 29 years old in good health. Some clones in this sample may be carry-over from other donors' samples. The sample taken for sequencing was naive CD8+ T cells from PBMCs.

The CDR3 region has the DNA TGCGCCAGCAGCCAAGACAGGGGGCAGGGCTCCTACGAGCAGTACTTC. It yields the protein CASSQDRGQGSYEQYF. The chain joins TRBV5-1 to TRBJ2-7, with TRBD1 matching 10 bases. CDR1 is SGHRS and CDR2 is YFSETQ in the germline V gene. This CDR3 is built from 16 residues. The trim removed 4 bases at V and 0 bases at J, leaving 7 bases unmatched.